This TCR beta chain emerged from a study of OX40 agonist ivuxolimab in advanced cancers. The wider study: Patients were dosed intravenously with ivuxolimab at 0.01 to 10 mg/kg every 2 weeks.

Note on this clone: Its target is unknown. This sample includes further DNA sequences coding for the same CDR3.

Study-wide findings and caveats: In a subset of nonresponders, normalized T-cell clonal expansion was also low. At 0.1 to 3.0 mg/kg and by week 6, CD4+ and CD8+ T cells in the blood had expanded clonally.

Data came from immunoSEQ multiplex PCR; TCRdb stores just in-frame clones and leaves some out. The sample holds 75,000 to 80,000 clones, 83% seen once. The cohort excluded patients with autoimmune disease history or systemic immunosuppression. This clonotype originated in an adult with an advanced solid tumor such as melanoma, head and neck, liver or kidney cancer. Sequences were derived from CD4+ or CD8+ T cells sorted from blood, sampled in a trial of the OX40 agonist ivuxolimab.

CDR3 residues: CASSPGPSYEQYF. CDR3 in DNA: TGTGCCAGCAGCCCCGGGCCGAGCTACGAGCAGTACTTC. V gene TRBV11-3 combines with J gene TRBJ2-7; D unclear. Germline assignment: CDR1 SGHNT and CDR2 YENEEA. This CDR3 has 13 residues. Trimming left V 5 bases short and J 3 bases short, with 11 bases between.